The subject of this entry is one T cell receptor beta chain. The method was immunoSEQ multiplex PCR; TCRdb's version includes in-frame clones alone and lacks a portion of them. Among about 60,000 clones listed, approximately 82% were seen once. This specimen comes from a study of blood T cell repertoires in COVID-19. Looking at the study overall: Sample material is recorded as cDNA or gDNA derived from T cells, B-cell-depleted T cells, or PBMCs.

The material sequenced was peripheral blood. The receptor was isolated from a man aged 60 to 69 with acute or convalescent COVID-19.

Here the CDR3 reads CASSSLRGGGETQYF. The CDR3 coding sequence is TGTGCCAGCAGTTCTCTCCGGGGGGGAGGAGAGACCCAGTACTTC. The chain recombines TRBV2 with TRBJ2-5, with 8 bases fitting TRBD2. The CDR3 runs to 15 residues. In germline, CDR1 is SNHLY, CDR2 FYNNEI. After removal of 5 bases from V and 4 bases from J, the junction contained 9 bases not matched to a gene. Combining the CDR3 with reference TRBV2 and TRBJ2-5 gives the whole variable domain EPEVTQTPSHQVTQMGQEVILRCVPISNHLYFYWYRQILGQKVEFLVSFYNNEISEKSEIFDDQFSVERPDGSNFTLKIRSTKLEDSAMYFCASSSLRGGGETQYFGPGTRLLVL.